Listed below are T cell receptor beta chains from one sample, sequenced in a study of blood T cell repertoires in COVID-19. Sequencing used immunoSEQ multiplex PCR; TCRdb keeps in-frame clones, though not all of them. Altogether around 190,000 clones are present, around 89% being singletons, with the ten largest covering roughly 2%. The material sequenced was peripheral blood. The receptors derive from a man aged 18 to 29 who had recovered from COVID-19. Both conserved end residues are trimmed from each CDR3.

cdr3_length j_call v_call cdr3_aa
14 TRBJ2-3 TRBV2 ASSLQGLAGVDTQY
16 TRBJ2-6 TRBV4-3 ASSQVRPRSSGANVLT
12 TRBJ2-1 TRBV19 ASSTDRTYNEQF
10 TRBJ2-7 TRBV18 ASSPGQGEQY
10 TRBJ1-2 TRBV5-6 ASRGGHYGYT
12 TRBJ2-7 TRBV9 ASSVEASAYEQY
10 TRBJ1-3 TRBV10-2 ATLSSGNTIY
14 TRBJ2-3 TRBV11-2 ASSLGGQGYTDTQY
9 TRBJ1-4 TRBV30 AWSASEKLF
13 TRBJ1-2 TRBV10-2 ASSADRGLGYGYT
12 TRBJ2-7 TRBV11-2 ASSQYPTGHEQY
14 TRBJ2-2 TRBV18 ASSPDAGGVTGELF
11 TRBJ1-3 TRBV12-3/TRBV12-4 ASTPTAGNTIY